These T cell receptor beta chains were read from a single sample in a study of T cell therapy after organ transplantation. Sequencing was performed with immunoSEQ multiplex PCR; in TCRdb, only in-frame clones are kept and a portion is missing. There are 1,500 to 2,000 clones in the sample; roughly nine tenths occur only once, and around two fifths lies in the top ten. Antigens for these TCRs are unknown. The sample in question was CD8+ T cells from blood, obtained after autologous CMV-specific T cell therapy. These receptors all stem from a human patient who had received a solid organ transplant and had CMV disease. Some of the T cells might come from the graft donor. The CDR3 runs from the conserved cysteine through the conserved F or W. The order of the fields is D gene, V gene, J gene, clone size, CDR3 DNA, CDR3 protein. The D gene is left open where the match is weak. Part of the rows lack a size; the others show once, few, many or a class for expanded clones.

D: TRBD2; V: TRBV6-5; J: TRBJ2-1; size: -; DNA: TGTGCCAGCAGTTACTCGCCCGCTAGCGGGAATGAGCAGTTCTTC; CDR3: CASSYSPASGNEQFF
D: -; V: TRBV29-1; J: TRBJ1-1; size: -; DNA: TGCAGCGTTGTTTTGAACACTGAAGCTTTCTTT; CDR3: CSVVLNTEAFF
D: -; V: TRBV7-9; J: TRBJ2-1; size: once; DNA: TGTGCCAGCAGCCCCGGTCCAACCTACAATGAGCAGTTCTTC; CDR3: CASSPGPTYNEQFF
D: TRBD1; V: TRBV7-9; J: TRBJ1-5; size: few; DNA: TGTGCCAGCAGCCCGACAGGGACGGGCAATCAGCCCCAGCATTTT; CDR3: CASSPTGTGNQPQHF
D: -; V: TRBV19; J: TRBJ1-2; size: -; DNA: TGTGCCAGTAGTACATTGGAGGAGATGATCTATGGCTACACCTTC; CDR3: CASSTLEEMIYGYTF
D: TRBD1; V: TRBV9; J: TRBJ2-5; size: -; DNA: TGTGCCAGCAGCGTAGCCGACAGGGGGGCAGAGACCCAGTACTTC; CDR3: CASSVADRGAETQYF
D: TRBD2; V: TRBV27; J: TRBJ2-7; size: -; DNA: TGTGCCAGCAGTTTATCGGGCGGGAGGCTTGGTGAGCAGTACTTC; CDR3: CASSLSGGRLGEQYF
D: -; V: TRBV6-1; J: TRBJ1-1; size: -; DNA: TGTGCCAGCACCTCGGTCCTCGGCGGACTTGAAGCTTTCTTT; CDR3: CASTSVLGGLEAFF
D: -; V: TRBV7-2; J: TRBJ2-3; size: -; DNA: TGTGCCAGCAGCGGATATGGGGGGAGACGGGAGAGGCCAGATACGCAGTATTTT; CDR3: CASSGYGGRRERPDTQYF
D: -; V: TRBV4-3; J: TRBJ1-1; size: -; DNA: TGCGCCAGCAGCCAAGACAGGACAGAAAACACTGAAGCTTTCTTT; CDR3: CASSQDRTENTEAFF
D: -; V: TRBV27; J: TRBJ2-5; size: -; DNA: TGTGCCAGCGGAGAGGCGGGGGCCCCGCAAGAGACCCAGTACTTC; CDR3: CASGEAGAPQETQYF
D: TRBD2; V: TRBV27; J: TRBJ2-7; size: -; DNA: TGTGCCAGCAGTTCCGGGACTAGCGGCCGCGAGCAGTACTTC; CDR3: CASSSGTSGREQYF
D: TRBD1; V: TRBV6-1; J: TRBJ2-1; size: -; DNA: TGTGCCAGCAGTTTAAGGACAGGGGGTTACAATGAGCAGTTCTTC; CDR3: CASSLRTGGYNEQFF
D: -; V: TRBV7-9; J: TRBJ1-1; size: -; DNA: TGTGCCAGCAGCTTAGCAGAGGGCATGAACACTGAAGCTTTCTTT; CDR3: CASSLAEGMNTEAFF
D: -; V: TRBV7-2; J: TRBJ1-3; size: -; DNA: TGTGCCAGCACCCCAGGATCCGGTGGAAACACCATATATTTT; CDR3: CASTPGSGGNTIYF
D: -; V: TRBV30; J: TRBJ1-2; size: -; DNA: TGTGCCTGTTCGGAGACGGGGGGAGCAGGTGGCTACACCTTC; CDR3: CACSETGGAGGYTF
D: -; V: TRBV5-5; J: TRBJ1-2; size: -; DNA: TGTGCCAGCAGCTTGGGAGCCATGAGTGGCTACACCTTC; CDR3: CASSLGAMSGYTF
D: -; V: TRBV7-9; J: TRBJ1-2; size: -; DNA: TGTGCCAGCAGCTTAGCGTACGGGGACGGCTACACCTTC; CDR3: CASSLAYGDGYTF
D: -; V: TRBV6-5; J: TRBJ2-2; size: -; DNA: TGTGCCAGCACCTTCCTGAACACCGGGGAGCTGTTTTTT; CDR3: CASTFLNTGELFF
D: -; V: TRBV27; J: TRBJ2-7; size: -; DNA: TGTGCCAGCTCCTACGAGCAGTACTTC; CDR3: CASSYEQYF
D: -; V: TRBV6-1; J: TRBJ2-7; size: -; DNA: TGTGCCAGCAGAAGGGGAGCAGAGCAGTACTTC; CDR3: CASRRGAEQYF
D: -; V: TRBV4-2; J: TRBJ1-4; size: -; DNA: TGTGCCAGCAGCCAAGATCGGGGGGGAGGGAATGAAAAACTGTTTTTT; CDR3: CASSQDRGGGNEKLFF